The T cell receptor (beta chain) described here comes from a study of cytomegalovirus exposure and HLA in healthy donors. Regarding the study as a whole: According to a later analysis, donors in an Asian-associated ancestry cluster reportedly had fewer N-insertions than the approximately 730-donor mean.

Details on this clone: What it binds is unknown.

Vbeta (60) and Jbeta (13) primers were used in the PCR. TCRdb's table, derived via immunoSEQ multiplex PCR, lists solely in-frame clones and lacks some. This table has roughly 150,000 clones, around three quarters appearing once. Germline values: CDR1 SEHNR, CDR2 FQNEAQ (reference sequence). The CDR3 contains 18 residues. The J segment lost 7 bases and the V segment lost 0 bases, leaving 8 bases of the junction unmatched. The clonotype comes from a man aged 40-50 years in good health and CMV-seronegative. This rearrangement joins TRBV7-9 to TRBJ1-6; 11 positions match TRBD1. The sample taken for sequencing was PBMCs. The CDR3 region has the DNA TGTGCCAGCAGCTTAGCGGACCTCCGGGACAGGGGGAATTCACCCCTCCACTTT. As protein: CASSLADLRDRGNSPLHF.